This TCR beta chain originates from a study of T cells expressing NK-cell markers. TCRdb re-called the 5' RACE reads and shows each CDR3 protein once, DNA omitted. In total, the table holds under 600,000 distinct CDR3 sequences. About this clonotype: Its antigen is unidentified.

Germline lookup yields CDR1 GTSNPN and CDR2 SVGIG (reference sequence). There are 13 residues in the CDR3. General study results and limits: Researchers report these clonotypes also headed the CD3+CD56-NKG2C+ fraction in four donors. Whether expanded NKG2C+ T cell clones were HCMV specific stayed uncertain.

The rearrangement links TRBV30 to TRBJ2-7; the D gene TCRdb calls, TRBD1, cannot be checked with no DNA. The sample was blood T cells: a sorted CD56 or NKG2C T cell subset, CD4+ or CD8+ T cells, or bulk PBMC T cells (not recorded which). The clonotype comes from a woman aged 45 to 65 in good health. The CDR3 spells CAWSVNRYYEQYF.